A selection of T cell receptor beta chains follows, all from one sample in a study of blood T cell repertoires in COVID-19. Clones were sequenced by immunoSEQ multiplex PCR, and TCRdb holds only the in-frame ones, with some missing. The sample includes about 140,000 clones, about 86% of them seen just once. The sample was peripheral blood. These receptors were taken from a woman aged 45-59 years with active or convalescent COVID-19. Each CDR3 is given with its conserved first and last residue. Each record gives: clone size, D gene, J gene, V gene, CDR3 DNA, CDR3 protein. The D gene is left open where the match is weak. For some rows the clone size is stated as once, few or many, or as a class when expanded; others skip it.

>-|TRBD2|TRBJ2-3|TRBV4-1
TGCGCCAGCAGCCAAGCACCCCCTCTAGCGGGACTACCCACAGATACGCAGTATTTT
CASSQAPPLAGLPTDTQYF
>-|-|TRBJ1-5|TRBV5-1
TGCGCCAGCAGCCCGGGGGACTGGAATCAGCCCCAGCATTTT
CASSPGDWNQPQHF
>once|-|TRBJ2-5|TRBV18
TGTGCCAGCTCACCACCGCCTACCAACCAAGAGACCCAGTACTTC
CASSPPPTNQETQYF
>once|TRBD2|TRBJ2-2|TRBV3-1/TRBV3-2
TGTGCCAGCAGCCTCAGCGGGAGTGGGAACACCGGGGAGCTGTTTTTT
CASSLSGSGNTGELFF
>-|-|TRBJ2-7|TRBV9
TGTGCCAGCAGCGTGTCTGTGGCAGGTTTATGGGACGAGCAGTACTTC
CASSVSVAGLWDEQYF
>-|-|TRBJ1-1|TRBV12-3/TRBV12-4
TGTGCCAGCAGTAGTCCGTGGAGCACTGAAGCTTTCTTT
CASSSPWSTEAFF
>-|-|TRBJ2-1|TRBV5-1
TGCGCCAGCAGCTTGGATCAGGGGACCAATGAGCAGTTCTTC
CASSLDQGTNEQFF
>-|TRBD2|TRBJ2-1|TRBV6-2/TRBV6-3
TGTGCCAGCAGCAGCGGACTAGCGGCCAATGAGCAGTTCTTC
CASSSGLAANEQFF
>-|-|TRBJ1-2|TRBV12-3/TRBV12-4
TGTGCCAGCACCTTCGATGGCCGGGGTGGCTACACCTTC
CASTFDGRGGYTF
>-|TRBD2|TRBJ2-1|TRBV4-1
TGCGCCAGCAGCCGGTGGACTAGCGGGGGGCAATACAATGAGCAGTTCTTC
CASSRWTSGGQYNEQFF
>few|TRBD1|TRBJ1-1|TRBV7-2
TGTGCCAGCAGCTCGGCAGGGGGAAACACTGAAGCTTTCTTT
CASSSAGGNTEAFF
>few|-|TRBJ1-3|TRBV28
TGTGCCAGCAGCCCGCGCAGGGTTCTCTCTGGAAACACCATATATTTT
CASSPRRVLSGNTIYF
>-|TRBD1|TRBJ1-6|TRBV6-6
TGTGCCAGCAGCCACCGAAGGACAGGGAATTCACCCCTCCACTTT
CASSHRRTGNSPLHF
>-|-|TRBJ1-2|TRBV7-2
TGTGCCAGCAGCTTAGTAGGGGGTTCTAACTATGGCTACACCTTC
CASSLVGGSNYGYTF
>-|TRBD1|TRBJ2-1|TRBV7-3
TGTGCCAGCAGCTTACAGGACAGGTTGGCTGAGCAGTTCTTC
CASSLQDRLAEQFF
>-|TRBD1|TRBJ2-7|TRBV29-1
TGCAGCGTTGGTACAGGGGATTCCTACGAGCAGTACTTC
CSVGTGDSYEQYF